The 28 T cell receptor beta chains reported below all come from one sample, sequenced in a study of T cell repertoires in cytomegalovirus infection. A single record per CDR3 protein comes from TCRdb applying MiXCR to the reads. The table has over 150,000 distinct CDR3 sequences, 13% to 15% seen once. The specimen sequenced was PBMCs. All receptors derive from a human donor in good health (CMV status not recorded). Some clones in this sample may be carry-over from other donors' samples.

The genes are TRBV6-4 and TRBJ2-3; D is unresolved. The CDR3 runs to 15 residues. Looked up from germline, CDR1 is MRHNA and CDR2 is SNTAGT. V lost 2 bases and J lost 2, with 11 bases in between. In DNA form, the CDR3 reads TGTGCCAGCAGTGACCAAGGCAGGTTCACAGATACGCAGTATTTT. Protein sequence: CASSDQGRFTDTQYF.

This clonotype appeared a few times. This CDR3 is CASSQGDEQYF. DNA of the CDR3: TGCGCCAGCAGCCAAGGTGACGAGCAGTACTTC. The rearrangement links TRBV4-1 to TRBJ2-7; no clear D. The CDR3 is made up of 11 amino acids. With 1 base removed from V and 5 bases from J, the gap between germline ends came to 3 bases. The germline gives CDR1 MGHRA, CDR2 YSYEKL.

The V gene is TRBV27, the J gene TRBJ1-5; 9 nucleotides align to TRBD1. Germline V gene sequence: CDR1 MNHEY, CDR2 SMNVEV (reference sequence). Unmatched junction bases numbered 5, after V lost 4 bases and J lost 7 bases. This CDR3 contains 14 residues. The CDR3 DNA sequence: TGTGCCAGCAGTTCAACAGGGGGCTGGCAGCCCCAGCATTTT. Residues: CASSSTGGWQPQHF.

V usage is TRBV5-5 and J usage is TRBJ2-6; D unclear. The CDR3 has 15 residues. Trimming took 4 bases from V and 0 from J, leaving 8 bases between them. Per germline, CDR1 SGHKS and CDR2 YYEKEE (reference sequence). This chain's CDR3 is CASSQTVSGANVLTF. DNA of the CDR3: TGTGCCAGCAGCCAGACCGTCTCTGGGGCCAACGTCCTGACTTTC.

This clonotype was found many times. This chain uses TRBV7-2 with TRBJ1-1, with TRBD1 identical over 8 bases. Germline CDR1 and CDR2: SGHTA and FQGNSA. V lost 2 bases to trimming and J lost 1 base; unmatched junction nucleotides: 12. The CDR3 is 18 amino acids. CDR3: CASSLRQGSLRSNTEAFF. The CDR3 DNA is TGTGCCAGCAGCTTAAGACAGGGGTCTTTAAGGTCGAACACTGAAGCTTTCTTT.

This clonotype showed up many times. This rearrangement joins TRBV12-3 or TRBV12-4 to TRBJ1-3; D unclear. The CDR3 consists of 14 residues. Trimming took 5 bases from V and 2 from J, leaving 10 bases between them. In DNA, the CDR3 is TGTGCCAGCAGTCTCCGACAAGCTGGAAACACCATATATTTT. Protein product: CASSLRQAGNTIYF.

The V call is TRBV29-1, the J call TRBJ1-4; D remains ambiguous. Germline assignment: CDR1 SQVTM and CDR2 ANQGSEA. V lost 4 bases to trimming and J lost 7 bases, with 10 bases between them. The CDR3 spans 12 residues. The CDR3 region has the DNA TGCAGCGTTGTCCTCAAAGGTGAAAAACTGTTTTTT. Encoded protein: CSVVLKGEKLFF. Drawing the rest from reference TRBV29-1 and TRBJ1-4, the complete variable domain is SAVISQKPSRDICQRGTSLTIQCQVDSQVTMMFWYRQQPGQSLTLIATANQGSEATYESGFVIDKFPISRPNLTFSTLTVSNMSPEDSSIYLCSVVLKGEKLFFGSGTQLSVL.

This clonotype has only a few counts. V and J are TRBV7-2 and TRBJ1-2; TRBD1 might be the D (6 bases). CDR1 SGHTA and CDR2 FQGNSA come from the germline V gene. V shed 5 bases and J shed 8 bases, with 21 bases lying between them. The CDR3 contains 15 residues. In DNA form, the CDR3 reads TGTGCCAGCAGCACACAGGGCCCCGGACTGGACGGCTACACCTTC. It codes for CASSTQGPGLDGYTF.

This clonotype was seen at least ten times. The genes are TRBV7-9 and TRBJ1-2; D is perhaps TRBD1 (6 bases). Germline CDR1 is SEHNR and CDR2 is FQNEAQ (reference sequence). Trimming removed 7 bases at V and 13 bases at J, with 19 bases between. The CDR3 runs 12 residues. In DNA, the CDR3 is TGTGCCAGCACTTACATCGGACAGAGAATCACCTTC. Translated: CASTYIGQRITF.

This clonotype occurred many times. V is TRBV6-5 and J is TRBJ2-1; D gene unclear. Germline V lookup: CDR1 MNHEY, CDR2 SVGAGI. The length of the CDR3 is 13 residues. V gave up 2 bases and J gave up 12 bases, with 14 bases separating them. CDR3 sequence (DNA): TGTGCCAGCAGTTACACGAATTACAGCAGGCAGTTCTTC. This codes for CASSYTNYSRQFF.

The chain carries TRBV7-2 and TRBJ2-7, with 12 bases that match TRBD2. Per germline, CDR1 SGHTA and CDR2 FQGNSA. Trimming removed 5 bases from V and 4 bases from J; junction bases left unmatched: 6. This CDR3 spans 15 amino acids. CDR3 amino acids: CASSTGTSGQYEQYF. The CDR3 DNA is TGTGCCAGCAGCACCGGGACTAGCGGGCAGTACGAGCAGTACTTC.

This clonotype was seen only a few times. This chain joins TRBV5-1 and TRBJ2-1; 11 nucleotides agree with TRBD2. The CDR3 has 16 amino acids. Trimming took 4 bases from V and 5 from J; bases not matched to a gene: 8. Germline V CDR1 and CDR2: SGHRS, YFSETQ. The CDR3: CASSHRVAGGNNEQFF. CDR3 bases: TGCGCCAGCAGCCATCGTGTAGCGGGAGGGAACAATGAGCAGTTCTTC. Full variable domain (outside the CDR3, taken from reference TRBV5-1 and TRBJ2-1): KAGVTQTPRYLIKTRGQQVTLSCSPISGHRSVSWYQQTPGQGLQFLFEYFSETQRNKGNFPGRFSGRQFSNSRSEMNVSTLELGDSALYLCASSHRVAGGNNEQFFGPGTRLTVL.

V and J are TRBV15 and TRBJ2-1; a weak D match, TRBD2 (6 bases). The germline V gene has CDR1 LNHNV and CDR2 YYDKDF (reference sequence). The CDR3 is 16 residues long. V was clipped by 0 bases and J by 1 base, with 10 bases between them. CDR3 bases: TGTGCCACCAGCAGAGACCCCGGGACTTCCTACAATGAGCAGTTCTTC. The encoded protein is CATSRDPGTSYNEQFF.

This clonotype was seen many times. J is TRBJ2-7 and V is TRBV4-3; TRBD1 matches 8 bases. Germline V gives CDR1 LGHNA, CDR2 YSLEER. The CDR3 loop spans 13 amino acids. Trimming took 3 bases from V and 6 from J; bases not matched to a gene: 4. CDR3 DNA sequence: TGCGCCAGCAGCCAGGACAGGGACGGCGAGCAGTACTTC. As protein: CASSQDRDGEQYF.

J is TRBJ2-7 and V is TRBV5-1; D remains ambiguous. The V and J ends lost 4 bases and 3 bases respectively, with 17 bases between them. Germline V gives CDR1 SGHRS, CDR2 YFSETQ. CDR3 length: 15 amino acids. The CDR3 is CASSPPTQSNYEQYF. DNA of the CDR3: TGCGCCAGCAGCCCACCAACGCAGAGTAACTACGAGCAGTACTTC.

This rearrangement joins TRBV12-3 or TRBV12-4 to TRBJ1-2; tentative D call: TRBD1 (6 bases). This CDR3 region has 14 residues. V lost 6 bases, J lost 2 bases, and 13 bases lay in between. The CDR3 loop is CASRSWGGNYGYTF. The DNA of the CDR3 is TGTGCCAGCAGATCTTGGGGGGGCAACTATGGCTACACCTTC.

This clonotype was found many times. The chain combines TRBV28 with TRBJ1-1; TRBD1 matches at 7 bases. Germline V lookup: CDR1 MDHEN, CDR2 SYDVKM. This CDR3 comprises 14 residues. The ends lost 6 bases at V and 4 bases at J; junction bases unmatched: 8. The CDR3 region has the DNA TGTGCCAGCAGCCGACGGACAGGAGTCACTGAAGCTTTCTTT. Translated, it gives CASSRRTGVTEAFF.

A few counts support this clonotype. V gene TRBV20-1 combines with J gene TRBJ2-7; 7 bases map to TRBD2. Germline CDR1 and CDR2: DFQATT and SNEGSKA (reference sequence). Germline trimming cut 6 bases from V and 4 bases from J; bases unmatched to any gene: 9. This CDR3 spans 13 amino acids. The CDR3 spells CSAQGTILYEQYF. The CDR3 nucleotides are TGCAGTGCCCAAGGGACTATACTTTACGAGCAGTACTTC.

The chain combines TRBV29-1 with TRBJ2-7, with a possible D match to TRBD2 (6 bases). Germline V lookup: CDR1 SQVTM, CDR2 ANQGSEA. Trimming stripped 4 bases from V and 3 bases from J, with 10 bases between. The CDR3 sequence is 12 residues long. CDR3 loop: CSVGVAVYEQYF. The CDR3 DNA reads as TGCAGCGTTGGGGTAGCGGTCTACGAGCAGTACTTC.

The gene calls are TRBV7-9 and TRBJ2-7; D may be TRBD2 (6 bases). The V gene's germline CDR1 is SEHNR and CDR2 FQNEAQ (reference sequence). The CDR3 spans 18 residues. Trimming took 2 bases from V and 0 from J, leaving 20 bases between them. The CDR3 DNA is TGTGCCAGCAGCTTAAGAAGGGGCGCCCCCGGGAGCTCCTACGAGCAGTACTTC. It translates to CASSLRRGAPGSSYEQYF.

At least ten counts were recorded for this clonotype. V usage is TRBV29-1 and J usage is TRBJ2-1, with D unclear. Trimming removed 4 bases from V and 0 bases from J, with 4 bases in between. This CDR3 comprises 12 residues. Germline lookup yields CDR1 SQVTM and CDR2 ANQGSEA. CDR3 residues: CSVVLSYNEQFF. CDR3 DNA sequence: TGCAGCGTTGTACTCTCCTACAATGAGCAGTTCTTC.

The rearrangement uses TRBV5-4 and TRBJ2-2; D is undetermined. The V and J ends lost 2 bases and 4 bases respectively, with 12 bases between them. This CDR3 spans 15 amino acids. CDR1 is SGHNT and CDR2 is YYREEE in the germline V gene (reference sequence). CDR3: CASSFFSMGTGELFF. CDR3 nucleotide sequence: TGTGCCAGCAGCTTTTTCTCCATGGGCACCGGGGAGCTGTTTTTT. The variable domain in full, with the rest retrieved from reference TRBV5-4 and TRBJ2-2, is ETGVTQSPTHLIKTRGQQVTLRCSSQSGHNTVSWYQQALGQGPQFIFQYYREEENGRGNFPPRFSGLQFPNYSSELNVNALELDDSALYLCASSFFSMGTGELFFGEGSRLTVL.

The genes are TRBV18 and TRBJ1-1; D ambiguous. The CDR3 consists of 13 residues. The ends were cut back, 4 bases at V and 4 bases at J, with 10 bases in the middle. Looked up from germline, CDR1 is KGHSH and CDR2 is LQKENI. This CDR3 is CASSRPPPTEAFF. The CDR3 nucleotides read TGTGCCAGCTCACGGCCCCCGCCCACTGAAGCTTTCTTT.

The chain carries TRBV20-1 and TRBJ2-3; 11 nucleotides agree with TRBD2. V shed 4 bases, J shed 6 bases, and the junction held 9 bases outside the gene matches. The CDR3 length is 15 residues. The germline V gene encodes CDR1 DFQATT and CDR2 SNEGSKA (reference sequence). The CDR3 reads CSAMIAGGATDTQYF. The CDR3 DNA sequence: TGCAGTGCTATGATAGCGGGAGGGGCAACGGATACGCAGTATTTT.

The chain employs TRBV7-9 and TRBJ1-4, with TRBD1 as a possible D gene (6 bases). With 4 bases removed from V and 0 bases from J, the gap between germline ends came to 9 bases. CDR1 and CDR2 from the germline V gene are SEHNR and FQNEAQ (reference sequence). CDR3 length: 15 residues. CDR3 nucleotide sequence: TGTGCCAGCAGCTCCTGGACAGCAACTAATGAAAAACTGTTTTTT. It is translated as CASSSWTATNEKLFF.

This clonotype was counted a few times. V and J are TRBV28 and TRBJ1-1, with 7 bases lining up with TRBD1. Looked up from germline, CDR1 is MDHEN and CDR2 is SYDVKM. The CDR3 has 15 residues. V gave up 7 bases and J gave up 6 bases; unmatched junction bases: 14. CDR3 DNA: TGTGCCAGCACCGAGGTAGGACAGGCCCGGCCTGAAGCTTTCTTT. It is translated as CASTEVGQARPEAFF.

This chain's CDR3 is CATRHPNTGELFF. The CDR3 DNA sequence: TGTGCCACCCGCCACCCGAACACCGGGGAGCTGTTTTTT. This chain joins TRBV24-1 and TRBJ2-2; the D is unclear. The germline V gene encodes CDR1 KGHDR and CDR2 SFDVKD. The CDR3 extends over 13 amino acids. The V gene lost 9 bases and the J gene lost 0 bases, with 7 bases spanning the gap.

This clonotype was recorded many times. The V and J genes are TRBV11-2 and TRBJ1-2; D is unresolved. Trimming cost V 2 bases and J 5 bases, with 9 bases left between them. Germline loops: CDR1 SGHAT, CDR2 FQNNGV. The CDR3 has 13 residues. CDR3 DNA sequence: TGTGCCAGCAGCTTAAACACGGCATATGGCTACACCTTC. Translating it yields CASSLNTAYGYTF.